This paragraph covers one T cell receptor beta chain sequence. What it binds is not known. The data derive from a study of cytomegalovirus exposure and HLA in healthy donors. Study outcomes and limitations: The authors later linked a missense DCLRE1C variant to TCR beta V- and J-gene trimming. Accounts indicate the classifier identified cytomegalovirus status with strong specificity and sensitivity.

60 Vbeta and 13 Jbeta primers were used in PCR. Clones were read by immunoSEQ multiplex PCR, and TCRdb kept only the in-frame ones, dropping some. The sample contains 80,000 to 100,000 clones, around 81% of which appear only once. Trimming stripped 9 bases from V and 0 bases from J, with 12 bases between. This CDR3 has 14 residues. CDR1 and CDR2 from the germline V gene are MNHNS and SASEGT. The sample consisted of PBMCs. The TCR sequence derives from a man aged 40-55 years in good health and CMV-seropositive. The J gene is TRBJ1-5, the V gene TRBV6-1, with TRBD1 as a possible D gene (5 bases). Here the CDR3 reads CASGQGLSNQPQHF. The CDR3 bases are TGTGCCAGTGGTCAGGGACTTAGCAATCAGCCCCAGCATTTT.